This TCR beta chain came from a study of vaccination effects on CD4 cells after COVID-19. The V and J ends lost 7 bases and 10 bases respectively, with 14 bases between them. CDR3 length: 13 amino acids. The study, taken as a whole, reports: Healthy vaccinees' vaccine-induced clones included only 1 of 255 cross-reacting with common cold coronaviruses. In the study, convalescent patients were few, and early post-infection timepoints were absent.

Under the ViraFEST assay, PBMC were stimulated with viral peptide pools so that antigen-specific CD4+ T cells expanded. Sequencing was performed afterwards. Subsequent to a culture period of under twelve days, CD4+ T cells were isolated. Vaccine recipients, nucleocapsid antibody negative, had no prior SARS-CoV-2 infection. Produced via immunoSEQ multiplex PCR; TCRdb's table is partial and in-frame only. The sample includes about 27,000 clones, around 75% seen only once; the top ten take about 20%. Concerning this clone itself: No antigen is known for it.

The clonotype comes from a human donor who received a COVID-19 vaccine. The V call is TRBV12-3 or TRBV12-4, the J call TRBJ1-6; D unclear. Sample: CD4+ T cells from PBMCs cultured with HCoV-NL63 spike peptides, taken before COVID-19 vaccination. The CDR3 nucleotides read TGTGCCAGCACTGAGGCTTTTGGGTCACCCCTCCACTTT. Translated: CASTEAFGSPLHF.